This T cell receptor beta chain stems from a study of blood T cell repertoires in COVID-19. Overall study context: From T cells, B-cell-depleted T cells, or PBMCs came the material, which was cDNA or gDNA.

This CDR3 region has 22 residues. V shed 5 bases and J 1 base; nucleotides not matched to a gene: 29. The germline V gene has CDR1 MDHEN and CDR2 SYDVKM. The assay was immunoSEQ multiplex PCR, and TCRdb's table has in-frame clones only and misses some. The sample includes 85,000 to 130,000 clones, 65% to 90% of them seen just once. Cohort allocation depended upon clinical history that participants reported. Recovered status in Cohort 3 required two negative PCRs, clearance, or symptom resolution. The sequenced sample was PBMCs or T cells enriched from blood (not recorded which). This receptor was taken from a woman in her forties or fifties who had recovered from COVID-19. V is TRBV28 and J is TRBJ2-7; 7 positions match TRBD2. CDR3 loop: CASSRRTGGVLGRISGSYEQYF. CDR3 in DNA: TGTGCCAGCAGTCGAAGGACGGGGGGAGTCTTGGGACGAATTAGCGGATCCTACGAGCAGTACTTC.